One sample yielded the 27 T cell receptor beta chains listed below, sequenced in a study of tumour-infiltrating T cells in Burkitt lymphoma. Assay used: immunoSEQ multiplex PCR; TCRdb lists only in-frame clones, some missing. The data hold roughly 710 clones, with about a sixth observed a single time. The sequenced material came from tumor tissue. The receptors derive from a human donor with Burkitt lymphoma.

This clone was seen more than once but under ten times. The chain joins TRBV7-9 to TRBJ2-3; maybe TRBD2 (7 bases). Germline lookup yields CDR1 SEHNR and CDR2 FQNEAQ (reference sequence). CDR3 length equals 16 residues. V was shortened by 6 bases and J by 2 bases, with 18 bases between the two germline ends. Written as DNA, the CDR3 is TGTGCCAGCAGTTTCGGGGAGGGGGGGGCCACAGATACGCAGTATTTT. It codes for CASSFGEGGATDTQYF.

The chain carries TRBV6-5 and TRBJ1-2, with D possibly matching TRBD1 (5 bases). Per germline, CDR1 MNHEY and CDR2 SVGAGI. The CDR3 covers 14 residues. V lost 6 bases, J lost 7 bases, and 18 bases lay in between. This CDR3 reads CASSRLGEGSGYTF. The CDR3 coding sequence is TGTGCCAGCAGCCGCTTGGGGGAGGGTAGTGGCTACACCTTC.

This clone was seen only a few times. The J gene is TRBJ1-3, the V gene TRBV6-1, with D possibly matching TRBD1 (5 bases). V gave up 2 bases and J gave up 3 bases, with 11 bases separating them. The germline gives CDR1 MNHNS, CDR2 SASEGT. This CDR3 contains 15 residues. The CDR3 loop reads CASSERGGGGNTIYF. The CDR3 DNA is TGTGCCAGCAGTGAAAGGGGCGGGGGTGGAAACACCATATATTTT.

This chain links TRBV6-1 with TRBJ1-1; no definite D call. The CDR3 loop spans 13 amino acids. CDR1 is MNHNS, CDR2 SASEGT, per germline. The ends were cut back, 2 bases at V and 11 bases at J, with 15 bases in the middle. CDR3 sequence: CASSESLVGRAFF. CDR3 nucleotide sequence: TGTGCCAGCAGTGAATCTTTGGTAGGCAGGGCTTTCTTT.

In its sample, this clone was seen a few times. The chain links TRBV5-4 to TRBJ1-6, with no clear D. With 4 bases removed from V and 5 bases from J, the gap between germline ends came to 13 bases. CDR3 length: 15 residues. From germline, CDR1 is SGHNT and CDR2 YYREEE (reference sequence). Here the CDR3 reads CASSLGSTDNSPLHF. In DNA, the CDR3 is TGTGCCAGCAGCCTCGGCAGCACCGATAATTCACCCCTCCACTTT.

This chain joins TRBV28 and TRBJ1-6, with D possibly being TRBD1 (5 bases). The CDR3 runs to 14 residues. V gave up 3 bases and J gave up 9 bases, with 12 bases separating them. Germline loops: CDR1 MDHEN, CDR2 SYDVKM. This CDR3 reads CASSFDSQFSPLHF. The CDR3 DNA is TGTGCCAGCAGTTTCGACAGTCAGTTTTCACCCCTCCACTTT. Filled out from reference TRBV28 and TRBJ1-6, the complete variable domain reads DVKVTQSSRYLVKRTGEKVFLECVQDMDHENMFWYRQDPGLGLRLIYFSYDVKMKEKGDIPEGYSVSREKKERFSLILESASTNQTSMYLCASSFDSQFSPLHFGNGTRLTVT.

The sample holds a few counts of this clone. This rearrangement joins TRBV5-6 to TRBJ1-2; D call uncertain. CDR1 and CDR2 from the germline V gene are SGHDT and YYEEEE. V lost 3 bases and J lost 3, with 6 bases in between. The CDR3 sequence is 12 residues long. CDR3 nucleotide sequence: TGTGCCAGCAGCTCCGCCTACTATGGCTACACCTTC. Encoded protein: CASSSAYYGYTF. The variable domain in full, with the rest retrieved from reference TRBV5-6 and TRBJ1-2, is DAGVTQSPTHLIKTRGQQVTLRCSPKSGHDTVSWYQQALGQGPQFIFQYYEEEERQRGNFPDRFSGHQFPNYSSELNVNALLLGDSALYLCASSSAYYGYTFGSGTRLTVV.

This chain links TRBV28 with TRBJ1-1, with D tentatively TRBD1 (6 bases). The ends were cut back, 3 bases at V and 4 bases at J, with 12 bases in the middle. The CDR3 is 14 amino acids. CDR1 is MDHEN and CDR2 is SYDVKM in the germline V gene. The CDR3 protein is CASSFGTGTTEAFF. CDR3 in DNA: TGTGCCAGCAGTTTTGGCACAGGGACCACTGAAGCTTTCTTT.

This clone has only a few counts. This chain uses TRBV28 with TRBJ1-2, with D maybe TRBD1 (6 bases). The ends were cut back, 6 bases at V and 7 bases at J, with 15 bases in the middle. The CDR3 has 13 residues. In germline, CDR1 is MDHEN, CDR2 SYDVKM. The CDR3 coding sequence is TGTGCCAGCAGCCGCGGGGGCGAGTCTGGCTACACCTTC. This sequence encodes CASSRGGESGYTF.

This clone was detected only a few times. The chain combines TRBV10-3 with TRBJ2-4, with TRBD1 as a possible D gene (5 bases). Germline values: CDR1 ENHRY, CDR2 SYGVKD. The CDR3 totals 14 residues. V lost 4 bases to trimming and J lost 3 bases, with 10 bases between them. CDR3 region: CAISGGQDKNIQYF. CDR3 bases: TGTGCCATCAGTGGAGGACAAGACAAAAACATTCAGTACTTC.

The genes are TRBV2 and TRBJ2-2; 10 nucleotides line up with TRBD1. Germline assignment: CDR1 SNHLY and CDR2 FYNNEI. The CDR3 is 14 amino acids. The V segment lost 8 bases and the J segment 5 bases; nucleotides outside the gene matches: 5. The CDR3 here is CASGGQGRTGELFF. CDR3 coding DNA: TGTGCCAGCGGGGGACAGGGGAGAACCGGGGAGCTGTTTTTT.

V and J are TRBV19 and TRBJ1-2; no clear D. Germline V lookup: CDR1 LNHDA, CDR2 SQIVND (reference sequence). Trimming stripped 7 bases from V and 4 bases from J, with 16 bases between. The CDR3 extends over 14 amino acids. CDR3 residues: CASTAKNVFYGYTF. The CDR3 nucleotides read TGTGCCAGTACCGCTAAGAACGTTTTCTATGGCTACACCTTC.

This rearrangement joins TRBV14 to TRBJ2-1; weak D call: TRBD1 (6 bases). Per germline, CDR1 SGHDN and CDR2 FVKESK. The CDR3 totals 16 residues. Trimming left V 7 bases short and J 7 bases short, with 23 bases between. In DNA, the CDR3 is TGTGCCAGCACCTATCAGGTGGGGGCAAGCAGGAATGAGCAGTTCTTC. Its translation is CASTYQVGASRNEQFF.

By sample share, this clone is large. The chain employs TRBV7-8 and TRBJ2-5, with a tentative D call TRBD1 (6 bases). The germline V gene encodes CDR1 SGHVS and CDR2 FQNEAQ. The CDR3 runs to 15 residues. With 3 bases removed from V and 5 bases from J, the gap between germline ends came to 16 bases. The CDR3 protein is CASSFSGLTGETQYF. CDR3 in DNA: TGTGCCAGCAGCTTCTCGGGTCTAACAGGGGAGACCCAGTACTTC.

This clone was detected a few times. The CDR3 protein is CASSLARQTEAFF. CDR3 nucleotide sequence: TGCGCCAGCAGCTTGGCGCGACAGACGGAAGCTTTCTTT. This chain uses TRBV5-1 with TRBJ1-1; tentative D call: TRBD1 (5 bases). The germline gives CDR1 SGHRS, CDR2 YFSETQ. Trimming stripped 0 bases from V and 8 bases from J, with 11 bases between. CDR3 length equals 13 residues.

This clone turned up a few times. This chain uses TRBV6-4 with TRBJ2-2; D may be TRBD2 (6 bases). Per the germline V gene, CDR1 is MRHNA and CDR2 is SNTAGT. There are 15 residues in the CDR3. The V end lost 0 bases, the J end lost 1 base, and 6 bases lay between the germline ends. CDR3 in DNA: TGTGCCAGCAGTGACTCAGCGGGGAACACCGGGGAGCTGTTTTTT. Encoded protein: CASSDSAGNTGELFF.

This rearrangement joins TRBV11-2 to TRBJ1-1; D gene unclear. Germline loops: CDR1 SGHAT, CDR2 FQNNGV. Between the trimmed V and J ends, which lost 4 bases and 1 base, there was a span of 10 bases. The CDR3 totals 14 residues. CDR3 sequence reads: CASSSAGTNTEAFF. In nucleotides, the CDR3 is TGTGCCAGCAGCTCCGCAGGCACGAACACTGAAGCTTTCTTT.

This clone rates as hyperexpanded (1% or more). The chain employs TRBV7-9 and TRBJ1-5; no definite D call. Per germline, CDR1 SEHNR and CDR2 FQNEAQ (reference sequence). CDR3 length: 14 residues. V lost 5 bases to trimming and J lost 4 bases, with 12 bases between them. CDR3 amino acids: CASSGDLGNQPQHF. The CDR3 DNA reads as TGTGCCAGCAGCGGGGATTTGGGGAATCAGCCCCAGCATTTT.

This clone has only a few counts. This chain links TRBV13 with TRBJ2-5, with 12 nucleotides matching TRBD2. Germline assignment: CDR1 PRHDT and CDR2 FYEKMQ (reference sequence). This CDR3 comprises 17 residues. Unmatched junction bases numbered 14, after V lost 3 bases and J lost 9 bases. DNA for the CDR3: TGTGCCAGCAGCTTGACTAGCGGGGGAATACCAAGAGTGGCCCAGTACTTC. The encoded protein is CASSLTSGGIPRVAQYF.

The rearrangement uses TRBV7-3 and TRBJ1-2, with 10 positions matching TRBD1. The junction had 4 bases not matched to a gene; V was cut back by 5 bases and J by 1 base. The CDR3 contains 15 residues. Germline-derived CDR1 and CDR2 are SGHTA and FQGTGA. Here the CDR3 reads CASSPGQGINYGYTF. The CDR3 DNA is TGTGCCAGCAGCCCGGGACAGGGGATTAACTATGGCTACACCTTC.

This clone was observed a few times. The J gene is TRBJ1-1, the V gene TRBV27; D possibly corresponds to TRBD1 (6 bases). CDR1 and CDR2 from the germline V gene are MNHEY and SMNVEV (reference sequence). This CDR3 spans 13 amino acids. The V and J ends lost 10 bases and 5 bases respectively, with 17 bases between them. In nucleotides, the CDR3 is TGTGCCAACGGCTGGGATCAGGGGACTGAAGCTTTCTTT. This translates into CANGWDQGTEAFF.

This clone was counted only a few times. The chain joins TRBV6-5 to TRBJ1-1, with TRBD1 identical over 7 bases. V was pared by 2 bases and J by 5 bases, with 8 bases of the junction left unmatched. The germline CDR1 and CDR2 sequences are MNHEY and SVGAGI. CDR3 length equals 15 residues. CDR3 sequence (DNA): TGTGCCAGCAGTTACGGGTCAGGGGGTAATACTGAAGCTTTCTTT. Protein sequence: CASSYGSGGNTEAFF.

This clone has just a few counts. The chain links TRBV7-9 to TRBJ2-3, with 7 bases aligning to TRBD1. Germline CDR1 and CDR2: SEHNR and FQNEAQ (reference sequence). The CDR3 is made up of 16 amino acids. V lost 1 base, J lost 3 bases, and 7 bases stayed unmatched. The CDR3 spells CASSLGEGGETDTQYF. DNA for the CDR3: TGTGCCAGCAGCTTAGGGGAAGGGGGCGAGACAGATACGCAGTATTTT.

This clone has just a few counts. At the DNA level, this CDR3 is encoded by other sequences in the same sample as well. CDR3 residues: CASSPGGADYEQYF. The CDR3 DNA is TGTGCCAGCAGCCCAGGGGGGGCTGATTACGAGCAGTACTTC. The chain links TRBV28 to TRBJ2-7, with D perhaps TRBD1 or TRBD2 (7 bases each). The length of the CDR3 is 14 residues. Germline V gives CDR1 MDHEN, CDR2 SYDVKM. V was cut by 6 bases and J by 4 bases, with 16 bases left in between.

This clone was recorded a few times. The rearrangement joins TRBV7-8 to TRBJ2-3, with a weak D call TRBD2 (7 bases). Trimming took 1 base from V and 4 from J, leaving 12 bases between them. The CDR3 has 15 residues. The germline gives CDR1 SGHVS, CDR2 FQNEAQ. The DNA of the CDR3 is TGTGCCAGCAGCTTAGAGGGGGGGCGCCCAGATACGCAGTATTTT. Amino acid sequence: CASSLEGGRPDTQYF.

V gene TRBV11-3 combines with J gene TRBJ2-2; TRBD2 aligns across 9 bases. The CDR3 consists of 17 residues. J was trimmed by 4 bases and V by 5 bases; bases with no gene match: 11. Germline V gene sequence: CDR1 SGHNT, CDR2 YENEEA. CDR3 nucleotide sequence: TGTGCCAGCAGCCAGGGGTGGCGGGGGGGCCGCACCGGGGAGCTGTTTTTT. It encodes CASSQGWRGGRTGELFF.

This clone was counted between two and nine times. The V gene is TRBV5-4, the J gene TRBJ1-2; TRBD1 aligns across 7 bases. Germline CDR1 is SGHNT and CDR2 is YYREEE (reference sequence). The CDR3 loop spans 13 amino acids. The V and J ends lost 0 bases and 6 bases, in that order; junction bases with no gene match: 2. This CDR3 reads CASSLEGADGYTF. CDR3 nucleotides: TGTGCCAGCAGCTTGGAGGGGGCGGATGGCTACACCTTC.